Listed here are 19 T cell receptor beta chains from one sample, sequenced in a study of early T cells in non-severe SARS-CoV-2 infection. A single record per CDR3 protein comes from TCRdb applying MiXCR to the 5' RACE reads. The table lists approximately 70,000 distinct CDR3 sequences, around an eighth of them singletons. This specimen was whole blood, taken at baseline. All receptors come from an adult who was a healthcare worker with PCR-confirmed SARS-CoV-2 infection or an uninfected control (not recorded which).

There are a few counts of this clonotype. The V and J genes are TRBV28 and TRBJ1-2; 8 positions agree with TRBD1. The germline V gene encodes CDR1 MDHEN and CDR2 SYDVKM. The CDR3 covers 14 residues. The ends lost 8 bases at V and 5 bases at J; junction bases unmatched: 10. Here the CDR3 DNA reads TGTGCCAGCTCCCTAACAGGGGGGGTTTATGGCTACACCTTC. Protein sequence: CASSLTGGVYGYTF.

The CDR3 nucleotides are TGTGCCAGCAGACCATTCTGGGGATCCTACAATGAGCAGTTCTTC. This sequence encodes CASRPFWGSYNEQFF. The gene calls are TRBV11-2 and TRBJ2-1; D unclear. V shed 6 bases and J shed 1 base, with 13 bases lying between them. Germline loops: CDR1 SGHAT, CDR2 FQNNGV. This CDR3 region has 15 residues.

This clonotype was observed a handful of times. The V gene is TRBV20-1, the J gene TRBJ1-1, with a tentative D call TRBD1 (5 bases). The CDR3 runs 14 residues. Germline V gene sequence: CDR1 DFQATT, CDR2 SNEGSKA (reference sequence). The V and J ends lost 8 bases and 3 bases respectively, with 19 bases between them. CDR3: CSPYFRELDTEAFF. CDR3 DNA sequence: TGCAGTCCATATTTCAGGGAGTTGGACACTGAAGCTTTCTTT.

This clonotype was detected a few times. The CDR3 sequence: CATTGARGNLHSGNTIYF. The CDR3 DNA is TGTGCCACGACGGGGGCAAGGGGGAACCTCCACTCTGGAAACACCATATATTTT. V is TRBV18 and J is TRBJ1-3; weak D call: TRBD1 (6 bases). V lost 10 bases and J lost 0, with 25 bases in between. This CDR3 spans 18 amino acids. Germline loops: CDR1 KGHSH, CDR2 LQKENI.

This clonotype was detected many times. The rearrangement uses TRBV7-8 and TRBJ2-1; 10 nucleotides line up with TRBD2. Germline V gene data show CDR1 as SGHVS and CDR2 as FQNEAQ. The length of the CDR3 is 16 residues. J gave up 8 bases and V 5 bases, and 12 bases lay outside the gene matches. The CDR3 DNA reads TGTGCCAGCAGCCCAAGCGGGGGGGCTAATATATATGAGCAGTTCTTC. This translates into CASSPSGGANIYEQFF.

This clonotype appeared many times. The chain's CDR3 is CASSLIENYEQYF. CDR3 DNA: TGTGCCAGCAGTTTAATAGAGAACTACGAGCAGTACTTC. The chain recombines TRBV28 with TRBJ2-7; D remains unclear. V shed 2 bases and J shed 3 bases, with 8 bases lying between them. There are 13 residues in the CDR3. CDR1 and CDR2 from the germline V gene are MDHEN and SYDVKM.

This clonotype was counted only a few times. CDR3 sequence (DNA): TGTGCCAGCAGTACCGGGACAGGGGGCGTATCACCCCTCCACTTT. Its translation is CASSTGTGGVSPLHF. V is TRBV2 and J is TRBJ1-6; 12 nucleotides match TRBD1. Germline V gene lookup returns CDR1 SNHLY and CDR2 FYNNEI. This CDR3 comprises 15 residues. V lost 5 bases to trimming and J lost 10 bases; unmatched junction nucleotides: 6.

This clonotype was counted at least ten times. V gene TRBV11-2 combines with J gene TRBJ1-6; no reliable D call. Germline assignment: CDR1 SGHAT and CDR2 FQNNGV. Trimming cost V 5 bases and J 8 bases, with 7 bases left between them. The CDR3 loop spans 12 amino acids. This chain's CDR3 is CASSTPYSPLHF. DNA of the CDR3: TGTGCCAGCAGCACCCCCTATTCACCCCTCCACTTT.

The rearrangement links TRBV29-1 to TRBJ1-2; 9 bases are a match to TRBD1. Germline V gene data show CDR1 as SQVTM and CDR2 as ANQGSEA. With V trimmed by 3 bases and J by 9 bases, 8 bases remained unmatched. This CDR3 is 13 amino acids long. The CDR3 region is CSVEKQGARSYTF. The CDR3 DNA reads as TGCAGCGTTGAGAAACAGGGGGCGCGTAGCTACACCTTC. Combining the CDR3 with reference TRBV29-1 and TRBJ1-2 gives the whole variable domain SAVISQKPSRDICQRGTSLTIQCQVDSQVTMMFWYRQQPGQSLTLIATANQGSEATYESGFVIDKFPISRPNLTFSTLTVSNMSPEDSSIYLCSVEKQGARSYTFGSGTRLTVV.

The chain combines TRBV20-1 with TRBJ1-6; the D is unclear. Germline V gene sequence: CDR1 DFQATT, CDR2 SNEGSKA (reference sequence). The CDR3 runs to 14 residues. The germline V and J ends were trimmed by 1 base and 7 bases, with 11 bases remaining between them. The CDR3 nucleotides read TGCAGTGCTAGAGCCGGCGTGGGGAATTCACCCCTCCACTTT. Protein product: CSARAGVGNSPLHF.

This clonotype was seen many times. The rearrangement uses TRBV7-2 and TRBJ2-1; perhaps TRBD2 as D (5 bases). V was cut by 4 bases and J by 4 bases, with 8 bases left in between. The CDR3 runs to 13 residues. Looked up from germline, CDR1 is SGHTA and CDR2 is FQGNSA. In DNA form, the CDR3 reads TGTGCCAGCAGCTCCCAGCGGTACAATGAGCAGTTCTTC. Translation gives CASSSQRYNEQFF.

This clonotype was observed a few times. The rearrangement uses TRBV11-2 and TRBJ2-7, with D perhaps TRBD1 (9 bases). The V gene's germline CDR1 is SGHAT and CDR2 FQNNGV. V was pared by 5 bases and J by 3 bases, with 17 bases between. CDR3 length: 15 residues. CDR3 nucleotides: TGTGCCAGCAGCCCCGGGACAGGGACTAGCTACGAGCAGTACTTC. This translates into CASSPGTGTSYEQYF.

This clonotype was seen at least ten times. This chain connects TRBV28 to TRBJ1-2, with TRBD1 identical over 9 bases. Trimming at V came to 5 bases and at J to 8 bases, leaving 18 bases not matched to a gene. Germline CDR1 is MDHEN and CDR2 is SYDVKM. The CDR3 has 17 amino acids. For the CDR3, the DNA is TGTGCCAGCAGTGGATCGGGACAGGGTCTTTGGCGTGGCGGCTACACCTTC. The encoded protein is CASSGSGQGLWRGGYTF.

This clonotype was counted many times. The chain joins TRBV29-1 to TRBJ2-2; D gene ambiguous. In germline, CDR1 is SQVTM, CDR2 ANQGSEA. The V end was cut by 3 bases, the J end by 2 bases, with 7 bases between. CDR3 length equals 13 residues. The CDR3 coding sequence is TGCAGCGTTGATGCCGGAAACACCGGGGAGCTGTTTTTT. Translation: CSVDAGNTGELFF.

This clonotype has just a few counts. J is TRBJ2-1 and V is TRBV6-2 or TRBV6-3, with 14 bases identical to TRBD2. This CDR3 region has 17 residues. Germline V gene lookup returns CDR1 MNHEY and CDR2 SVGEGT. Unmatched junction bases numbered 9, after V lost 4 bases and J lost 7 bases. The CDR3: CASSSQGLAGVVNEQFF. The CDR3 DNA is TGTGCCAGCAGTTCCCAGGGACTAGCGGGGGTAGTTAATGAGCAGTTCTTC.

The V call is TRBV5-1, the J call TRBJ1-4; no definite D call. V was clipped by 4 bases and J by 5 bases, with 9 bases between them. Germline values: CDR1 SGHRS, CDR2 YFSETQ. The CDR3 consists of 13 residues. The CDR3 DNA reads as TGCGCCAGCAGCGATGAGAAGAATGAAAAACTGTTTTTT. Translating it yields CASSDEKNEKLFF.

This clonotype was counted a few times. The chain couples TRBV7-9 to TRBJ2-1; possibly TRBD2 for D (6 bases). V was shortened by 4 bases and J by 4 bases, with 17 bases between the two germline ends. The CDR3 spans 16 residues. Looked up from germline, CDR1 is SEHNR and CDR2 is FQNEAQ (reference sequence). The chain's CDR3 is CASSSASAGKYNEQFF. DNA of the CDR3: TGTGCCAGCAGCTCCGCCTCAGCGGGCAAATACAATGAGCAGTTCTTC.

This clonotype was recorded at least ten times. The V and J genes are TRBV5-4 and TRBJ2-1, with TRBD2 matching over 16 bases. The germline CDR1 and CDR2 sequences are SGHNT and YYREEE (reference sequence). This CDR3 region has 18 residues. V shed 4 bases and J 0 bases; nucleotides not matched to a gene: 4. DNA for the CDR3: TGTGCCAGCAGCCCGGGACTAGCGGGGGGGAGCTCCTACAATGAGCAGTTCTTC. The encoded protein is CASSPGLAGGSSYNEQFF.

V is TRBV7-9 and J is TRBJ2-7; D ambiguous. The germline gives CDR1 SEHNR, CDR2 FQNEAQ (reference sequence). Trimming took 5 bases from V and 3 from J, leaving 8 bases between them. The CDR3 is 12 residues long. CDR3 protein: CASSAGDYEQYF. The CDR3 coding sequence is TGTGCCAGCAGCGCCGGAGACTACGAGCAGTACTTC. The full variable domain, with the rest looked up from reference TRBV7-9 and TRBJ2-7, is DTGVSQNPRHKITKRGQNVTFRCDPISEHNRLYWYRQTLGQGPEFLTYFQNEAQLEKSRLLSDRFSAERPKGSFSTLEIQRTEQGDSAMYLCASSAGDYEQYFGPGTRLTVT.